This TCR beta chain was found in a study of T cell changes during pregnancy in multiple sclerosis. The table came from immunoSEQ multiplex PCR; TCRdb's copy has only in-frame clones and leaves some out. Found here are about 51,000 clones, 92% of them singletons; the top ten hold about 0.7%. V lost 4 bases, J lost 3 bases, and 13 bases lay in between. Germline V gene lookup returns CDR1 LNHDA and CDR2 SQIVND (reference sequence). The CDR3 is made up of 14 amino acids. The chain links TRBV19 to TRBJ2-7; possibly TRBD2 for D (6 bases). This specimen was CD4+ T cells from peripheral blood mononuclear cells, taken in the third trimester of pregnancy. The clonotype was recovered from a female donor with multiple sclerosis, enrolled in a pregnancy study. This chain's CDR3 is CASSTLANFYEQYF. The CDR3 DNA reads TGTGCCAGTAGTACTCTAGCGAACTTCTACGAGCAGTACTTC.